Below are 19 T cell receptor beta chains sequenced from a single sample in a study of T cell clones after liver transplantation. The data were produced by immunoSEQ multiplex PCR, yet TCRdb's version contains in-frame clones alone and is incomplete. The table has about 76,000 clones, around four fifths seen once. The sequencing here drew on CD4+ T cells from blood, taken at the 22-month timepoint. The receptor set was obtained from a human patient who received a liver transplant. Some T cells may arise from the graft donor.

CDR3 residues: CASSLFVGGDTEAFF. The CDR3 DNA is TGTGCCAGCAGCTTATTCGTTGGGGGAGACACTGAAGCTTTCTTT. V gene TRBV11-1 combines with J gene TRBJ1-1; D perhaps matches TRBD1 (5 bases). Deletions cut 2 bases from V and 3 bases from J, with 13 bases between. CDR3 size: 15 residues. Germline loops: CDR1 SGHAT, CDR2 FQDESV (reference sequence).

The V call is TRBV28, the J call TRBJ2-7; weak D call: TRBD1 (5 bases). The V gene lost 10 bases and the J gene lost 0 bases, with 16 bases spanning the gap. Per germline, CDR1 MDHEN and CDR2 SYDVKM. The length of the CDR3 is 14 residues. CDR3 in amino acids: CATVSRQSSYEQYF. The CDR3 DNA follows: TGTGCCACAGTCTCCAGACAGAGCTCCTACGAGCAGTACTTC.

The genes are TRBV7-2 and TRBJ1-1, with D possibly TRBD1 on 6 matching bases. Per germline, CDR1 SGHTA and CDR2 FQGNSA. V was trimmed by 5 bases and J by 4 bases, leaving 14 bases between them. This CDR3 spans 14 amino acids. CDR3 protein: CASSIGGAGTEAFF. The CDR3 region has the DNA TGTGCCAGCAGCATCGGGGGCGCCGGCACTGAAGCTTTCTTT.

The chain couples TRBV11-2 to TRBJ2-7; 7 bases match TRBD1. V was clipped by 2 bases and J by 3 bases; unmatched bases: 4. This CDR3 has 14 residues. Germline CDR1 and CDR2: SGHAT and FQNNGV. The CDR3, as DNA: TGTGCCAGCAGCTTAAGGGACAGTATCTACGAGCAGTACTTC. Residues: CASSLRDSIYEQYF.

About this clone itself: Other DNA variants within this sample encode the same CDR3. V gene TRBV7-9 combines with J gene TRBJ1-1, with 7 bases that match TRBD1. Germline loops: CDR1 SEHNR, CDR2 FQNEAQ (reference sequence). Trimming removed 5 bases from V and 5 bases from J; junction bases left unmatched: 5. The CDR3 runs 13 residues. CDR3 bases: TGTGCCAGCAGCCTAACAGGGGATACTGAAGCTTTCTTT. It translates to CASSLTGDTEAFF.

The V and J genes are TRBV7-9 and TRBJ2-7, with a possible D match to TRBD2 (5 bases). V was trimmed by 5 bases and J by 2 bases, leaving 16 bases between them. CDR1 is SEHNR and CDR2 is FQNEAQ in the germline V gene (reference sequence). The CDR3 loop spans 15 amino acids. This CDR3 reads CASSQRAGGPYEQYF. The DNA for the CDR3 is TGTGCCAGCAGCCAAAGGGCCGGAGGACCCTACGAGCAGTACTTC.

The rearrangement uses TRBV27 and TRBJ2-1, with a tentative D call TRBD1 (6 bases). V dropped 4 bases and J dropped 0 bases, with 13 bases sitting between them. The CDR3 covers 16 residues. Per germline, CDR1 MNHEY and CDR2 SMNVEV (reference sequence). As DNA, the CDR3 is TGTGCCAGCAGTTCCAGACAGGCGAGCTCCTACAATGAGCAGTTCTTC. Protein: CASSSRQASSYNEQFF.

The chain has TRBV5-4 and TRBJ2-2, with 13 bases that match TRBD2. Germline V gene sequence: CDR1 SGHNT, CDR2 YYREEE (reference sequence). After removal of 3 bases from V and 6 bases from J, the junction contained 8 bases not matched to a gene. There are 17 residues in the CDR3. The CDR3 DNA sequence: TGTGCCAGCAGCTCGCTACGGACTAGCGGGAGTGCCGGGGAGCTGTTTTTT. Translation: CASSSLRTSGSAGELFF.

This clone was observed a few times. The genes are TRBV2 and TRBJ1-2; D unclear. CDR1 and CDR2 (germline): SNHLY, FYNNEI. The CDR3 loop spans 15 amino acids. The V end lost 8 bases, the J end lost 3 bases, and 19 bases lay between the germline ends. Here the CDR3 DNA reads TGTGCCAGCCTGGTGGTTTTAGGCGGGGACTATGGCTACACCTTC. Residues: CASLVVLGGDYGYTF.

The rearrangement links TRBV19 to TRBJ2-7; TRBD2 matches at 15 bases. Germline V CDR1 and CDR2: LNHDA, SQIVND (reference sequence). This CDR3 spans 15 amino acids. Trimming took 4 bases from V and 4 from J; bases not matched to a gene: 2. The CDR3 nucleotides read TGTGCCAGTAGTACCGGGACTAGCGGGAGGTACGAGCAGTACTTC. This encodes CASSTGTSGRYEQYF.

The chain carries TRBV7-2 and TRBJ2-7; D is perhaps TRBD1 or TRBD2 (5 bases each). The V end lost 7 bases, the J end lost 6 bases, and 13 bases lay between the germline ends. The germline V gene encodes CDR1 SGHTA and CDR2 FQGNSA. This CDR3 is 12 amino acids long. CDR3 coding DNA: TGTGCCAGCACCGAACAGAGGGGCGAGCAGTACTTC. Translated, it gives CASTEQRGEQYF.

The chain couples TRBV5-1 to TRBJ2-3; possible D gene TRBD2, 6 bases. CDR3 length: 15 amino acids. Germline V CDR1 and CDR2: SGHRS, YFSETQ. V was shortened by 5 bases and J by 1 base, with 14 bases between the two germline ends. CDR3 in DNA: TGCGCCAGCAGGGCGGGACGCATGGGCACAGATACGCAGTATTTT. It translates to CASRAGRMGTDTQYF.

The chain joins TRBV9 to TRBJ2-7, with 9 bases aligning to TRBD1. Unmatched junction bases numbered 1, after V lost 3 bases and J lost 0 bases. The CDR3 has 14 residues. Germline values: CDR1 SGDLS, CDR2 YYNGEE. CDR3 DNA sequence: TGTGCCAGCAGCGCGACAGGGGGCTCCTACGAGCAGTACTTC. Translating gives CASSATGGSYEQYF.

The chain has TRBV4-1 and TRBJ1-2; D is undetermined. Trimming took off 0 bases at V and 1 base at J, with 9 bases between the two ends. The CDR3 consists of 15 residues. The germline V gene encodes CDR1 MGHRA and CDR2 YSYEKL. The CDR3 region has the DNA TGCGCCAGCAGCCAAGAGGAGGGTGGTAACTATGGCTACACCTTC. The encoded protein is CASSQEEGGNYGYTF.

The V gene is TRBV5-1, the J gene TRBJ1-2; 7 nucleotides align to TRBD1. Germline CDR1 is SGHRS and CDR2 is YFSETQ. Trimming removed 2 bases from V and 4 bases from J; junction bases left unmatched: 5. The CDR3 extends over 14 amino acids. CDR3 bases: TGCGCCAGCAGCTTATTCCAGGGGGGCTATGGCTACACCTTC. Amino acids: CASSLFQGGYGYTF.

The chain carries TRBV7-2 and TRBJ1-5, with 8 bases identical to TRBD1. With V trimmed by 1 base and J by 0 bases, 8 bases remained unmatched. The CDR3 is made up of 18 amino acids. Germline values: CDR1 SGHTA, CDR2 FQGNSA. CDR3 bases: TGTGCCAGCAGCTTAGGGGGGACAGGTTCTTATAGCAATCAGCCCCAGCATTTT. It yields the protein CASSLGGTGSYSNQPQHF.

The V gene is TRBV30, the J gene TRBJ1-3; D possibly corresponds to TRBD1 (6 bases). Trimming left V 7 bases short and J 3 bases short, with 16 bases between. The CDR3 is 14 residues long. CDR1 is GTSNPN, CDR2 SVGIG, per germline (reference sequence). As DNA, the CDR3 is TGTGCCTACACGGACAGAATTAATGGAAACACCATATATTTT. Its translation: CAYTDRINGNTIYF.

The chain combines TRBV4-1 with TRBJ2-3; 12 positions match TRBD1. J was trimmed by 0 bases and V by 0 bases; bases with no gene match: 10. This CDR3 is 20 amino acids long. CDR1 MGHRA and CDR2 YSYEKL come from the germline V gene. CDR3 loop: CASSQEIPGQGARSTDTQYF. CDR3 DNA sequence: TGCGCCAGCAGCCAAGAGATACCGGGACAGGGGGCGAGGAGCACAGATACGCAGTATTTT.

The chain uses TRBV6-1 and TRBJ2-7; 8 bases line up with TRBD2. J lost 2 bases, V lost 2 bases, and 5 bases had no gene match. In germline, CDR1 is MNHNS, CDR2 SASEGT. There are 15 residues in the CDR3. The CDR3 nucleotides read TGTGCCAGCAGTGAATCCTCGCGGGAGGCCTACGAGCAGTACTTC. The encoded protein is CASSESSREAYEQYF.